Detailed here is one T cell receptor (beta chain). Its cognate antigen is unknown. Memory T cells were CD45RO+, naive were CD45RA+, sorted by FACS. This record belongs to a study of regulatory dendritic cells for organ transplantation. Assay: immunoSEQ multiplex PCR; the TCRdb copy retains only in-frame clones and omits some. The table records about 34,000 clones, 85% to 90% of them present only once. General observations from the study: Alloreactive memory CD8+ T cell pools varied considerably between individuals. Memory CD8+ T cells were the most oligoclonal; naive cells were highly diverse.

Germline V gene lookup returns CDR1 SGHTA and CDR2 FQGNSA. CDR3 length: 14 amino acids. Trimming pared 0 bases from V and 0 bases from J, leaving 5 bases between. The TCR sequence derives from a human donor in good health. Sequencing input: naive CD4+ T cells from blood. Subset described: CD45RA+ naive T cells. The gene calls are TRBV7-2 and TRBJ1-2; D unresolved. The CDR3 is CASSLAPSNYGYTF. CDR3 nucleotide sequence: TGTGCCAGCAGCTTAGCGCCATCTAACTATGGCTACACCTTC.